Below are 22 T cell receptor beta chains sequenced from a single sample in a study of human T cells and chemical hapten exposure. One entry per CDR3 protein, called by TCRdb with MiXCR from the 5' RACE reads. In the table there are under 85,000 distinct CDR3 sequences, under 10% of which are singletons. The total RNA was obtained from whole blood that was not fractionated. The receptor source for this set is a male donor in good health.

J is TRBJ1-2 and V is TRBV6-1; the match to TRBD1 covers 8 bases. This CDR3 has 14 amino acids. V dropped 1 base and J dropped 8; count of bases not matched to a gene: 6. The germline V gene encodes CDR1 MNHNS and CDR2 SASEGT. The CDR3 DNA is TGTGCCAGCAGTGAAGGCGCAGGGGGCCACGGCTACACCTTC. This gives the protein CASSEGAGGHGYTF.

The V gene is TRBV6-5, the J gene TRBJ2-3; D might be TRBD1 (6 bases). The germline V gene has CDR1 MNHEY and CDR2 SVGAGI. The CDR3 spans 15 residues. V was shortened by 2 bases and J by 2 bases, with 11 bases between the two germline ends. CDR3 loop: CASSYIMGATDTQYF. CDR3 nucleotide sequence: TGTGCCAGCAGTTACATCATGGGGGCCACAGATACGCAGTATTTT.

The chain has TRBV12-3 or TRBV12-4 and TRBJ1-2; D is unresolved. This CDR3 spans 13 amino acids. Between the trimmed V and J ends, which lost 7 bases and 4 bases, there was a span of 13 bases. This CDR3 reads CASTVDGSYGYTF. CDR3 coding DNA: TGTGCCAGCACCGTAGACGGGAGCTATGGCTACACCTTC.

This clonotype came up many times. The rearrangement joins TRBV5-6 to TRBJ2-7; 15 bases are shared with TRBD2. CDR3 length: 15 amino acids. After removal of 4 bases from V and 4 bases from J, the junction contained 3 bases not matched to a gene. The germline CDR1 and CDR2 sequences are SGHDT and YYEEEE. As DNA, the CDR3 is TGTGCCAGCAGCGAAGGACTAGCGGGAGGGTACGAGCAGTACTTC. Translated: CASSEGLAGGYEQYF.

The chain couples TRBV11-2 to TRBJ2-7; D ambiguous. CDR3 length equals 13 residues. Trimming pared 1 base from V and 2 bases from J, leaving 6 bases between. The V gene's germline CDR1 is SGHAT and CDR2 FQNNGV. The CDR3: CASSLGAAYEQYF. The CDR3 DNA sequence: TGTGCCAGCAGCTTAGGGGCAGCCTACGAGCAGTACTTC.

This clonotype was seen only a few times. The CDR3 protein is CSAATGTGYEQYF. CDR3 coding DNA: TGCAGTGCCGCCACCGGGACAGGGTACGAGCAGTACTTC. The V call is TRBV20-1, the J call TRBJ2-7, with 9 bases lining up with TRBD1. This CDR3 is 13 amino acids long. Germline V CDR1 and CDR2: DFQATT, SNEGSKA (reference sequence). Losses at the gene ends were 6 bases for V and 4 bases for J; bases not matched to a gene: 7.

This sequence joins TRBV12-3 or TRBV12-4 and TRBJ1-1; D may be TRBD1 (5 bases). The CDR3 spans 14 residues. V lost 6 bases, J lost 7 bases, and 18 bases lay in between. CDR3 sequence reads: CASRTIGAAYEAFF. The CDR3 DNA follows: TGTGCCAGCAGGACAATCGGGGCAGCTTATGAAGCTTTCTTT.

The chain carries TRBV4-1 and TRBJ1-3, with D uncertain. This CDR3 has 15 amino acids. Germline V gene sequence: CDR1 MGHRA, CDR2 YSYEKL. With 3 bases removed from V and 3 bases from J, the gap between germline ends came to 12 bases. DNA for the CDR3: TGCGCCAGCAGCCAGGTCCCAGCGGGTGGAAACACCATATATTTT. It translates to CASSQVPAGGNTIYF.

This clonotype was detected ten times or more. The genes are TRBV10-2 and TRBJ2-7, with 10 bases matching TRBD1. Germline V gene lookup returns CDR1 WSHSY and CDR2 SAAADI. V dropped 4 bases and J dropped 0; count of bases not matched to a gene: 3. The CDR3 runs to 15 residues. CDR3 in DNA: TGCGCCAGCAGTGCCGGGACAGGGGTCTCCTACGAGCAGTACTTC. Translation: CASSAGTGVSYEQYF.

This clonotype was seen more than once but under ten times. The chain joins TRBV6-5 to TRBJ2-3, with TRBD1 identical over 7 bases. V lost 8 bases to trimming and J lost 5 bases; unmatched junction nucleotides: 10. The CDR3 length is 14 residues. Germline CDR1 MNHEY, CDR2 SVGAGI. The CDR3 bases are TGTGCCAGCTCCACCGGGACAGCCCAAGATACGCAGTATTTT. It is translated as CASSTGTAQDTQYF.

The rearrangement joins TRBV12-3 or TRBV12-4 to TRBJ2-2, with 7 nucleotides matching TRBD1. CDR3 length: 14 amino acids. Trimming took 6 bases from V and 3 from J; bases not matched to a gene: 4. The CDR3 loop reads CASSPGQHTGELFF. CDR3 bases: TGTGCCAGCAGCCCGGGACAGCACACCGGGGAGCTGTTTTTT.

This chain uses TRBV7-2 with TRBJ2-2; the D gene is possibly TRBD2 (6 bases). CDR3 length equals 15 residues. V lost 5 bases and J lost 6, with 16 bases in between. Germline lookup yields CDR1 SGHTA and CDR2 FQGNSA. The CDR3 here is CASSDRGLLPGELFF. The CDR3 nucleotides read TGTGCCAGCAGCGATCGGGGACTGTTACCCGGGGAGCTGTTTTTT.

The sample holds many counts of this clonotype. The gene calls are TRBV12-3 or TRBV12-4 and TRBJ2-7, with 7 bases lining up with TRBD1. J was trimmed by 2 bases and V by 5 bases; bases with no gene match: 6. The CDR3 is 14 residues long. The CDR3 sequence: CASSPQGTAYEQYF. The CDR3 DNA reads TGTGCCAGCAGTCCACAGGGGACCGCCTACGAGCAGTACTTC.

The V and J genes are TRBV3-1 and TRBJ2-1; 11 positions agree with TRBD2. The germline CDR1 and CDR2 sequences are LGHDT and YNNKEL (reference sequence). With V trimmed by 3 bases and J by 0 bases, 4 bases remained unmatched. The CDR3 sequence is 17 residues long. The CDR3 spells CASSQGLAEISYNEQFF. For the CDR3, the DNA is TGTGCCAGCAGCCAGGGACTAGCGGAAATCTCCTACAATGAGCAGTTCTTC.

This sequence joins TRBV29-1 and TRBJ1-4, with unresolved D. V gave up 2 bases and J gave up 2 bases, with 6 bases separating them. This CDR3 is built from 13 residues. Germline lookup yields CDR1 SQVTM and CDR2 ANQGSEA. CDR3 residues: CSVEKVTNEKLFF. The CDR3 region has the DNA TGCAGCGTTGAAAAGGTGACTAATGAAAAACTGTTTTTT.

This chain uses TRBV12-3 or TRBV12-4 with TRBJ2-5; TRBD1 is a possible D gene (5 bases). The length of the CDR3 is 16 residues. V was clipped by 4 bases and J by 2 bases, with 17 bases between them. The CDR3 protein is CASSSLLTTAQETQYF. The CDR3 DNA follows: TGTGCCAGCAGTTCTTTACTAACGACAGCACAAGAGACCCAGTACTTC.

V usage is TRBV4-1 and J usage is TRBJ1-4; no reliable D call. This CDR3 spans 12 amino acids. Germline V CDR1 and CDR2: MGHRA, YSYEKL. The V end lost 4 bases, the J end lost 8 bases, and 8 bases lay between the germline ends. CDR3 residues: CASSLEGEKLFF. CDR3 sequence (DNA): TGCGCCAGCAGCCTGGAAGGGGAAAAACTGTTTTTT.

This clonotype was observed many times. The CDR3 reads CASSPEPSYEQYF. CDR3 nucleotide sequence: TGTGCCAGCAGTCCAGAGCCATCCTACGAGCAGTACTTC. The chain carries TRBV7-2 and TRBJ2-7; D is unresolved. Germline V gene sequence: CDR1 SGHTA, CDR2 FQGNSA. This CDR3 region has 13 residues. Trimming left V 6 bases short and J 1 base short, with 10 bases between.

The chain carries TRBV7-9 and TRBJ2-5, with TRBD2 as a possible D gene (6 bases). The germline V gene has CDR1 SEHNR and CDR2 FQNEAQ (reference sequence). The CDR3 contains 15 residues. Trimming removed 4 bases from V and 2 bases from J, with 14 bases in between. CDR3 DNA: TGTGCCAGCAGCTCCCAGCCGGCGGGGCAAGAGACCCAGTACTTC. Amino acids: CASSSQPAGQETQYF.

J is TRBJ2-7 and V is TRBV5-1; 7 bases agree with TRBD1. The CDR3 has 15 residues. Germline-derived CDR1 and CDR2 are SGHRS and YFSETQ. The J segment lost 0 bases and the V segment lost 4 bases, leaving 7 bases of the junction unmatched. The CDR3 DNA reads as TGCGCCAGCAGCCCAGGACAGGCGAACTCCTACGAGCAGTACTTC. Translating gives CASSPGQANSYEQYF.

This clonotype has more than one count but fewer than ten. The rearrangement uses TRBV6-2 or TRBV6-3 and TRBJ2-7; D possibly corresponds to TRBD2 (5 bases). V was clipped by 2 bases and J by 6 bases, with 17 bases between them. CDR1 and CDR2 (germline): MNHEY, SVGEGT. The CDR3 runs 15 residues. The CDR3, as DNA: TGTGCCAGCAGTTACGGTTTGGCTAGCCGAATCGAGCAGTACTTC. Translated, it gives CASSYGLASRIEQYF.

This clonotype was counted at least ten times. The rearrangement joins TRBV20-1 to TRBJ2-2, with 11 bases that match TRBD2. Germline CDR1 and CDR2: DFQATT and SNEGSKA (reference sequence). The ends lost 3 bases at V and 6 bases at J; junction bases unmatched: 9. This CDR3 comprises 16 residues. The CDR3 nucleotides are TGCAGTGCTAGGGATAAGACTAGCGGGATTTCCGGGGAGCTGTTTTTT. Its protein is CSARDKTSGISGELFF.